The next 26 T cell receptor beta chains were all read from a single sample in a study of CD8 T cells in ankylosing spondylitis. Points from the study as a whole: In ankylosing spondylitis blood, a motif of seven or eight highly homologous TCR beta variants appeared characteristic.

TCRdb reanalysed the 5' RACE reads using MiXCR and keeps one entry per CDR3 protein. Among about 500,000 distinct CDR3 sequences listed, 5.3% were seen once. These receptors are not linked to any known antigen. Input material: blood, either unsorted or a sorted T cell fraction (not recorded which). These receptors all stem from a male donor with ankylosing spondylitis.

This clonotype was recorded at least ten times. The rearrangement links TRBV12-3 or TRBV12-4 to TRBJ2-7, with a tentative D call TRBD1 (6 bases). This CDR3 is 14 amino acids long. V lost 2 bases, J lost 5 bases, and 13 bases lay in between. Written as DNA, the CDR3 is TGTGCCAGCAGTTTACAGAGGGGGATTGACGAGCAGTACTTC. Residues: CASSLQRGIDEQYF.

The table lists this clonotype with many counts. The chain carries TRBV15 and TRBJ2-2, with D possibly TRBD2 on 6 matching bases. Germline CDR1 and CDR2: LNHNV and YYDKDF (reference sequence). This CDR3 is built from 17 residues. V was clipped by 1 base and J by 4 bases, with 16 bases between them. The DNA for the CDR3 is TGTGCCACCAGCAGAGGGGGAGGACGGATTCTCACCGGGGAGCTGTTTTTT. Amino acid sequence: CATSRGGGRILTGELFF.

This clonotype was seen more than once but under ten times. The genes are TRBV20-1 and TRBJ1-1; no firm D call. CDR3 length: 14 amino acids. V gave up 3 bases and J gave up 0 bases, with 11 bases separating them. CDR1 is DFQATT and CDR2 is SNEGSKA in the germline V gene (reference sequence). The CDR3: CSASSQLMNTEAFF. The CDR3 bases are TGCAGTGCTAGTAGTCAGCTAATGAACACTGAAGCTTTCTTT.

The rearrangement uses TRBV28 and TRBJ2-5; 7 bases are a match to TRBD2. The CDR3 runs 15 residues. Germline V gene sequence: CDR1 MDHEN, CDR2 SYDVKM. J lost 5 bases, V lost 2 bases, and 8 bases had no gene match. CDR3 in amino acids: CASSLAGVLGETQYF. For the CDR3, the DNA is TGTGCCAGCAGTTTAGCGGGAGTACTCGGGGAGACCCAGTACTTC.

This clonotype was found many times. This chain connects TRBV10-2 to TRBJ2-7, with D tentatively TRBD2 (5 bases). CDR1 and CDR2 from the germline V gene are WSHSY and SAAADI. The CDR3 covers 14 residues. The V end was cut by 5 bases, the J end by 5 bases, with 16 bases between. CDR3 DNA sequence: TGCGCCAGCAGTTTATGGGGAGAATTCGACGAGCAGTACTTC. This codes for CASSLWGEFDEQYF.

This clonotype occurred many times. J is TRBJ2-7 and V is TRBV7-9; D ambiguous. This CDR3 region has 13 residues. Germline V gene sequence: CDR1 SEHNR, CDR2 FQNEAQ (reference sequence). Trimming stripped 1 base from V and 3 bases from J, with 7 bases between. In DNA, the CDR3 is TGTGCCAGCAGCTTAGGGGCAGACTACGAGCAGTACTTC. This codes for CASSLGADYEQYF.

This clonotype was found a few times. The chain joins TRBV28 to TRBJ2-5, with D uncertain. V was clipped by 10 bases and J by 4 bases, with 13 bases between them. The length of the CDR3 is 12 residues. The V gene's germline CDR1 is MDHEN and CDR2 SYDVKM. In nucleotides, the CDR3 is TGTGCCATCTCCGCCGGACGAGAGACCCAGTACTTC. It codes for CAISAGRETQYF. Full variable domain (rest looked up from reference TRBV28 and TRBJ2-5): DVKVTQSSRYLVKRTGEKVFLECVQDMDHENMFWYRQDPGLGLRLIYFSYDVKMKEKGDIPEGYSVSREKKERFSLILESASTNQTSMYLCAISAGRETQYFGPGTRLLVL.

The sample holds a few counts of this clonotype. The chain combines TRBV29-1 with TRBJ2-1; a possible D gene is TRBD1 (6 bases). CDR1 SQVTM and CDR2 ANQGSEA come from the germline V gene. V lost 5 bases and J 6 bases, leaving 23 bases between the germline ends. There are 16 residues in the CDR3. CDR3 protein: CSVIGGAPMKVNEQFF. The CDR3, as DNA: TGCAGCGTTATAGGGGGAGCACCCATGAAGGTCAATGAGCAGTTCTTC.

This clonotype was recorded many times. The V call is TRBV28, the J call TRBJ2-1; D possibly corresponds to TRBD1 (6 bases). Germline V gene data show CDR1 as MDHEN and CDR2 as SYDVKM. The CDR3 contains 17 residues. V was shortened by 5 bases and J by 4 bases, with 21 bases between the two germline ends. CDR3 nucleotides: TGTGCCAGCAGTACTACAGGGATTTTTAGGCGATACAATGAGCAGTTCTTC. Amino acids: CASSTTGIFRRYNEQFF.

The sample holds many counts of this clonotype. The V and J genes are TRBV12-3 or TRBV12-4 and TRBJ2-4, with TRBD2 identical over 9 bases. This CDR3 has 14 residues. Germline trimming cut 3 bases from V and 6 bases from J; bases unmatched to any gene: 3. The CDR3 bases are TGTGCCAGCAGTTTGGGGACTAGCCGAAACATTCAGTACTTC. Translation gives CASSLGTSRNIQYF.

This clonotype was recorded at least ten times. The V call is TRBV20-1, the J call TRBJ2-3; D is unresolved. V lost 0 bases to trimming and J lost 1 base, with 11 bases between them. This CDR3 is built from 15 residues. Per germline, CDR1 DFQATT and CDR2 SNEGSKA (reference sequence). CDR3 sequence: CSARDGYSGTDTQYF. DNA of the CDR3: TGCAGTGCTAGAGACGGGTATTCGGGCACAGATACGCAGTATTTT.

The table lists this clonotype with many counts. The rearrangement links TRBV28 to TRBJ1-3; D is perhaps TRBD1 (5 bases). The CDR3 has 15 amino acids. Germline-derived CDR1 and CDR2 are MDHEN and SYDVKM. Trimming took off 3 bases at V and 4 bases at J, with 13 bases between the two ends. The CDR3 reads CASSFGAARGNTIYF. CDR3 DNA sequence: TGTGCCAGCAGTTTTGGGGCTGCTCGAGGAAACACCATATATTTT.

This clonotype was seen ten or more times. This chain links TRBV6-5 with TRBJ1-1; D not certain. Germline lookup yields CDR1 MNHEY and CDR2 SVGAGI. The V gene lost 2 bases and the J gene lost 5 bases, with 12 bases spanning the gap. The CDR3 spans 14 residues. CDR3 region: CASSYRKTWTEAFF. DNA for the CDR3: TGTGCCAGCAGTTACAGGAAGACATGGACTGAAGCTTTCTTT.

This clonotype was found many times. The V gene is TRBV25-1, the J gene TRBJ1-4; D is possibly TRBD1 (6 bases). V dropped 5 bases and J dropped 6 bases, with 10 bases sitting between them. Per germline, CDR1 MGHDK and CDR2 SYGVNS. This CDR3 has 13 residues. The CDR3 loop reads CASSFGGDEKLFF. In nucleotides, the CDR3 is TGTGCCAGCAGTTTCGGGGGCGATGAAAAACTGTTTTTT.

This clonotype came up many times. The V and J genes are TRBV28 and TRBJ2-7; D ambiguous. CDR3 length: 16 residues. V was pared by 4 bases and J by 0 bases, with 16 bases between. The V gene's germline CDR1 is MDHEN and CDR2 SYDVKM. This chain's CDR3 is CASSSYGRRSSYEQYF. CDR3 DNA: TGTGCCAGCAGTTCATACGGACGTAGAAGCTCCTACGAGCAGTACTTC.

For the CDR3, the DNA is TGCGCCAGCAGCTTGGCTCGGCTAGCGGGAGGTAATGAGCAGTTCTTC. Its protein is CASSLARLAGGNEQFF. The rearrangement joins TRBV5-1 to TRBJ2-1; 11 bases are a match to TRBD2. Germline CDR1 reads SGHRS; CDR2 reads YFSETQ. CDR3 length: 16 residues. With 0 bases clipped from V and 7 bases from J, the junction kept 6 bases outside the gene matches. Looking up the rest from reference TRBV5-1 and TRBJ2-1 gives the full variable domain: KAGVTQTPRYLIKTRGQQVTLSCSPISGHRSVSWYQQTPGQGLQFLFEYFSETQRNKGNFPGRFSGRQFSNSRSEMNVSTLELGDSALYLCASSLARLAGGNEQFFGPGTRLTVL.

This clonotype was recorded at least ten times. V gene TRBV5-1 combines with J gene TRBJ2-7; D gene ambiguous. CDR3 length: 12 residues. Trimming shortened V by 3 bases and J by 0 bases, and 4 bases separated the two germline ends. Per the germline V gene, CDR1 is SGHRS and CDR2 is YFSETQ. CDR3 bases: TGCGCCAGCAGCTCAAACTCCTACGAGCAGTACTTC. Its protein is CASSSNSYEQYF.

This clonotype was seen at least ten times. The chain links TRBV4-3 to TRBJ1-3, with D hard to call. The length of the CDR3 is 15 residues. Germline V gene data show CDR1 as LGHNA and CDR2 as YSLEER. V was cut by 5 bases and J by 0 bases, with 11 bases left in between. The CDR3 protein is CASSDQFISGNTIYF. For the CDR3, the DNA is TGCGCCAGCAGCGACCAATTTATCTCTGGAAACACCATATATTTT.

This clonotype was observed many times. The V call is TRBV5-6, the J call TRBJ1-2; D unresolved. The germline V and J ends were trimmed by 0 bases and 7 bases, with 7 bases remaining between them. The CDR3 has 12 amino acids. Germline lookup yields CDR1 SGHDT and CDR2 YYEEEE. CDR3 residues: CASSLGISGYTF. The CDR3 DNA is TGTGCCAGCAGCTTGGGGATAAGTGGCTACACCTTC.

The sample holds many counts of this clonotype. V gene TRBV4-3 combines with J gene TRBJ1-4; 7 nucleotides line up with TRBD1. The CDR3 is made up of 13 amino acids. The germline gives CDR1 LGHNA, CDR2 YSLEER. After removal of 4 bases from V and 8 bases from J, the junction contained 4 bases not matched to a gene. CDR3 in amino acids: CASSLTGEEKLFF. The CDR3 coding sequence is TGCGCCAGCAGCCTCACAGGGGAAGAAAAACTGTTTTTT.

This clonotype was seen ten or more times. The chain employs TRBV5-5 and TRBJ2-1; no reliable D call. This CDR3 spans 12 amino acids. V shed 3 bases and J shed 12 bases, with 13 bases lying between them. Germline values: CDR1 SGHKS, CDR2 YYEKEE (reference sequence). This chain's CDR3 is CASSSDWAAQFF. CDR3 nucleotides: TGTGCCAGCAGCTCTGACTGGGCGGCGCAGTTCTTC.

This clonotype has at least ten counts. The V call is TRBV18, the J call TRBJ2-5; D uncertain. The germline V gene encodes CDR1 KGHSH and CDR2 LQKENI. V shed 1 base and J shed 1 base, with 7 bases lying between them. This CDR3 region has 14 residues. The CDR3 protein is CASSPRASQETQYF. The CDR3 nucleotides are TGTGCCAGCTCACCACGCGCTAGCCAAGAGACCCAGTACTTC.

This clonotype was seen many times. The chain employs TRBV9 and TRBJ2-7; D perhaps matches TRBD2 (6 bases). The V end was cut by 3 bases, the J end by 4 bases, with 20 bases between. Per germline, CDR1 SGDLS and CDR2 YYNGEE. The CDR3 totals 16 residues. The CDR3, as DNA: TGTGCCAGCAGCGCGAAGGCCGGAGGGGTGCAGTACGAGCAGTACTTC. It translates to CASSAKAGGVQYEQYF.

The sample holds many counts of this clonotype. The rearrangement links TRBV7-2 to TRBJ1-6; TRBD1 agrees at 7 bases. J was trimmed by 10 bases and V by 5 bases; bases with no gene match: 17. CDR1 is SGHTA and CDR2 is FQGNSA in the germline V gene. The CDR3 length is 17 residues. The CDR3 protein is CASSPPRVGQGGSPLHF. CDR3 coding DNA: TGTGCCAGCAGCCCCCCGAGGGTCGGCCAGGGGGGATCACCCCTCCACTTT.

This clonotype has a count of ten or more. This rearrangement joins TRBV29-1 to TRBJ2-3, with unresolved D. Looked up from germline, CDR1 is SQVTM and CDR2 is ANQGSEA. CDR3 length: 12 residues. With 3 bases removed from V and 4 bases from J, the gap between germline ends came to 8 bases. CDR3 in DNA: TGCAGCGTTGAGGAAGGGTCAGATACGCAGTATTTT. Translating it yields CSVEEGSDTQYF.

This clonotype was seen many times. The chain recombines TRBV7-2 with TRBJ2-1; 12 bases are a match to TRBD1. The trim removed 5 bases at V and 7 bases at J, leaving 9 bases unmatched. CDR3 length: 16 residues. Germline lookup yields CDR1 SGHTA and CDR2 FQGNSA. The CDR3 region is CASSLRGQGARNEQFF. The CDR3 nucleotides read TGTGCCAGCAGCCTAAGGGGACAGGGGGCGCGTAATGAGCAGTTCTTC.